One sample yielded the 4 T cell receptor beta chains listed below, sequenced in a study of siplizumab effects on memory and regulatory T cells. Repertoires were generated with immunoSEQ multiplex PCR, while TCRdb's copy carries only in-frame clones and drops some. This sample has about 50,000 clones, with approximately 84% found just once. Sequencing used naive CD8+ T cells sorted from blood. The receptors originated from a human donor in good health.

This sequence joins TRBV7-9 and TRBJ2-2; D is undetermined. The CDR3 runs to 12 residues. Germline V gene data show CDR1 as SEHNR and CDR2 as FQNEAQ (reference sequence). Trimming cost V 2 bases and J 2 bases, with 0 bases left between them. CDR3 bases: TGTGCCAGCAGCTTAAACACCGGGGAGCTGTTTTTT. Translation gives CASSLNTGELFF.

Notes on this clone: This CDR3 is also generated by other DNA sequences in the sample. The chain recombines TRBV7-9 with TRBJ2-1, with D perhaps TRBD1 (6 bases). The CDR3 spans 13 residues. In germline, CDR1 is SEHNR, CDR2 FQNEAQ (reference sequence). Trimming shortened V by 2 bases and J by 7 bases, and 9 bases separated the two germline ends. CDR3 coding DNA: TGTGCCAGCAGCTTATTAGGGGGTAATGAGCAGTTCTTC. It codes for CASSLLGGNEQFF.

The V gene is TRBV27, the J gene TRBJ1-2; the match to TRBD1 covers 9 bases. Trimming cost V 4 bases and J 0 bases; bases outside gene matches: 6. Looked up from germline, CDR1 is MNHEY and CDR2 is SMNVEV (reference sequence). The CDR3 extends over 16 amino acids. The CDR3 loop is CASSWTGAYSNYGYTF. CDR3 in DNA: TGTGCCAGCAGTTGGACAGGGGCTTACTCTAACTATGGCTACACCTTC.

This clone was detected a few times. The V gene is TRBV6-5, the J gene TRBJ2-7; 8 positions agree with TRBD2. Germline V gene lookup returns CDR1 MNHEY and CDR2 SVGAGI. The CDR3 consists of 14 residues. V dropped 0 bases and J dropped 3; count of bases not matched to a gene: 1. Here the CDR3 reads CASSYSGTSYEQYF. As DNA, the CDR3 is TGTGCCAGCAGTTACTCCGGGACTAGCTACGAGCAGTACTTC.